This T cell receptor beta chain stems from a study of response to subunit inactivated influenza vaccine. Study-wide results and limits: Each seasonal influenza vaccination, the authors suggested, recruits few new T cells.

Only a few counts were recorded for this clonotype. The antigen remains unidentified. TCRdb analysed the RT-PCR reads with MiXCR anew, one entry per CDR3 protein. The table records hundreds of thousands of distinct CDR3 sequences, approximately 14% of them present only once. With 6 bases clipped from V and 3 bases from J, the junction kept 7 bases outside the gene matches. Germline V gene lookup returns CDR1 DFQATT and CDR2 SNEGSKA (reference sequence). The CDR3 is 13 residues long. Sequencing used PBMCs from blood, obtained 14 days before vaccination. The chain is built from TRBV20-1 and TRBJ2-7; TRBD1 matches 8 bases. The TCR was taken from a man between 50 and 59 years old who received an inactivated influenza vaccine. The CDR3 DNA sequence: TGCAGTGCCGAGGCCAGGGGGCTCTACGAGCAGTACTTC. It specifies CSAEARGLYEQYF.